The 21 T cell receptor beta chains below come from one sample, sequenced in a study of blood T cells in healthy people across ages. The authors ran a second PCR of about 7 to 11 cycles using a sample-barcoded 5' primer and a J-beta primer mix. MiXCR, run by TCRdb on the 5' RACE reads, gives a single entry per CDR3 protein. Counted here are 600,000 or so distinct CDR3 sequences, roughly 31% occurring once; the ten biggest clones make up approximately 14%. The sample comprised blood. All receptors derive from a woman aged 80 or older in good health.

Details on this clonotype: Its ends do not fully match the called genes, so a read error is possible. The gene calls are TRBV5-1 and TRBJ2-1, with 11 bases that match TRBD2. Germline CDR1 reads SGHRS; CDR2 reads YFSETQ. The CDR3 spans 17 residues. The CDR3 sequence: CASGLGLAGGAYNEQFF. The CDR3 DNA is TGCGCCAGCGGCTTAGGGCTAGCGGGGGGCGCGTACAATGAGCAGTTCTTC.

About this clonotype itself: A much more abundant neighbour one base away suggests this may be a read error. V is TRBV6-2 or TRBV6-3 and J is TRBJ1-5, with D unresolved. The germline V gene encodes CDR1 MNHEY and CDR2 SVGEGT. The CDR3 loop spans 16 amino acids. Trimming left V 4 bases short and J 9 bases short, with 22 bases between. The CDR3 DNA reads TGTGCCAGCAGTTCTCACGGAAAGGCTCCTACATCGCCCCAGCATTTT. Translated, it gives CASSSHGKAPTSPQHF.

This clonotype appeared once. The rearrangement uses TRBV30 and TRBJ2-1, with TRBD1 as a possible D gene (6 bases). V gave up 5 bases and J gave up 4 bases, with 15 bases separating them. The CDR3 extends over 14 amino acids. CDR1 and CDR2 (germline): GTSNPN, SVGIG (reference sequence). In DNA, the CDR3 is TGTGCCTGGGGCCGGGACATCGCGTACAATGAGCAGTTCTTC. Amino acids: CAWGRDIAYNEQFF.

This clonotype has more than one count but fewer than ten. The rearrangement uses TRBV6-2 or TRBV6-3 and TRBJ1-6; D not certain. The V gene's germline CDR1 is MNHEY and CDR2 SVGEGT. Between the trimmed V and J ends, which lost 6 bases and 7 bases, there was a span of 10 bases. This CDR3 contains 13 residues. This CDR3 reads CASSTTENSPLHF. The CDR3 DNA follows: TGTGCCAGCAGCACGACGGAAAATTCACCCCTCCACTTT.

This clonotype was recorded a few times. The chain recombines TRBV30 with TRBJ1-6, with D perhaps TRBD1 (5 bases). The CDR3 contains 15 residues. Trimming stripped 0 bases from V and 7 bases from J, with 13 bases between. In germline, CDR1 is GTSNPN, CDR2 SVGIG (reference sequence). The DNA for the CDR3 is TGTGCCTGGAGTGTACTTCAGGGCGGGAATTCACCCCTCCACTTT. It encodes CAWSVLQGGNSPLHF.

A few counts support this clonotype. One base away lies a much larger clone, so this may be a sequencing read error. The chain combines TRBV5-1 with TRBJ1-2; weak D call: TRBD1 (5 bases). Looked up from germline, CDR1 is SGHRS and CDR2 is YFSETQ. The CDR3 consists of 14 residues. Trimming took off 3 bases at V and 8 bases at J, with 17 bases between the two ends. This CDR3 reads CASSWGGSVGGYTF. CDR3 nucleotide sequence: TGCGCCAGCAGCTGGGGCGGCAGCGTGGGAGGCTACACCTTC.

This clonotype has a count of ten or more. The chain joins TRBV28 to TRBJ2-5; no definite D call. Trimming removed 2 bases from V and 3 bases from J, with 10 bases in between. In germline, CDR1 is MDHEN, CDR2 SYDVKM. The CDR3 is 14 residues long. DNA of the CDR3: TGTGCCAGCAGTTTAACCGGCAGAAAAGAGACCCAGTACTTC. This encodes CASSLTGRKETQYF.

Comments on this clonotype: A single base separates this from a much larger clone, so it may be a read error. The V gene is TRBV15, the J gene TRBJ2-1, with 12 bases matching TRBD1. CDR3 length: 15 amino acids. Per the germline V gene, CDR1 is LNHNV and CDR2 is YYDKDF (reference sequence). The V gene end was trimmed by 5 bases and the J gene end by 7 bases; junction bases not matched to a gene: 6. CDR3 residues: CATSVGQGARNEQFF. The CDR3 DNA reads TGTGCCACCAGCGTGGGACAGGGGGCGCGTAATGAGCAGTTCTTC.

The genes are TRBV20-1 and TRBJ1-2; no firm D call. Trimming left V 0 bases short and J 2 bases short, with 10 bases between. This CDR3 comprises 14 residues. Germline CDR1 reads DFQATT; CDR2 reads SNEGSKA (reference sequence). The CDR3 loop is CSARDSATNYGYTF. The CDR3 nucleotides read TGCAGTGCTAGAGATTCCGCGACGAACTATGGCTACACCTTC.

This chain uses TRBV11-2 with TRBJ2-3, with TRBD2 matching over 14 bases. Per germline, CDR1 SGHAT and CDR2 FQNNGV. The CDR3 consists of 18 residues. Trimming at V came to 1 base and at J to 4 bases, leaving 7 bases not matched to a gene. CDR3 DNA sequence: TGTGCCAGCAGCTTAGGACTAGCGGGGGGGCTGGACGCAGATACGCAGTATTTT. Protein: CASSLGLAGGLDADTQYF.

The chain carries TRBV7-8 and TRBJ1-1; TRBD1 agrees at 7 bases. CDR1 and CDR2 (germline): SGHVS, FQNEAQ. Trimming at V came to 5 bases and at J to 1 base, leaving 7 bases not matched to a gene. The CDR3 is 15 amino acids. This CDR3 is CASSPGQQQNTEAFF. The CDR3 DNA follows: TGTGCCAGCAGCCCGGGACAGCAACAGAACACTGAAGCTTTCTTT.

This clonotype was observed a handful of times. The chain links TRBV3-1 to TRBJ1-3, with 7 nucleotides matching TRBD1. This CDR3 region has 14 residues. The junction had 5 bases not matched to a gene; V was cut back by 2 bases and J by 7 bases. From germline, CDR1 is LGHDT and CDR2 YNNKEL (reference sequence). The chain's CDR3 is CASSQQQGTNTIYF. The CDR3 region has the DNA TGTGCCAGCAGCCAACAACAGGGGACGAACACCATATATTTT. Complete variable domain (other parts from reference TRBV3-1 and TRBJ1-3): DTAVSQTPKYLVTQMGNDKSIKCEQNLGHDTMYWYKQDSKKFLKIMFSYNNKELIINETVPNRFSPKSPDKAHLNLHINSLELGDSAVYFCASSQQQGTNTIYFGEGSWLTVV.

The chain combines TRBV16 with TRBJ1-5; D is ambiguous. CDR1 KGHSY and CDR2 FQNENV come from the germline V gene. This CDR3 has 15 residues. V was pared by 0 bases and J by 4 bases, with 10 bases between. Here the CDR3 DNA reads TGTGCCAGCAGCCAATCCCGGACGGGGAATCAGCCCCAGCATTTT. It is translated as CASSQSRTGNQPQHF.

Worth noting for this clonotype: A single base separates this from a much larger clone, so it may be a read error. Here the CDR3 omits its conserved ending phenylalanine or tryptophan, so a read error is the likely source. The chain recombines TRBV5-6 with TRBJ2-4, with 7 bases fitting TRBD1. After removal of 0 bases from V and 4 bases from J, the junction contained 1 base not matched to a gene. Germline CDR1 SGHDT, CDR2 YYEEEE. There are 14 residues in the CDR3. CDR3 sequence reads: CASSLVRGKNIQYC. The CDR3, as DNA: TGTGCCAGCAGCTTGGTCAGGGGGAAAAACATTCAGTACTGC.

V gene TRBV5-1 combines with J gene TRBJ2-1; 8 positions agree with TRBD1. J was trimmed by 7 bases and V by 1 base; bases with no gene match: 7. Germline V gene data show CDR1 as SGHRS and CDR2 as YFSETQ. The length of the CDR3 is 15 residues. The CDR3 sequence is CASSLPDRDLNEQFF. Written as DNA, the CDR3 is TGCGCCAGCAGCTTGCCGGACAGGGATCTGAATGAGCAGTTCTTC.

In regard to this clonotype: A much larger clone differs by one base, so this may be a read error. V and J are TRBV20-1 and TRBJ1-2, with 7 bases that match TRBD1. The ends lost 6 bases at V and 4 bases at J; junction bases unmatched: 8. The CDR3 spans 13 residues. The germline V gene encodes CDR1 DFQATT and CDR2 SNEGSKA (reference sequence). In nucleotides, the CDR3 is TGCAGTGCAGGAGGGGGCGCCGGCTATGGCTACACCTTC. As protein: CSAGGGAGYGYTF.

This chain links TRBV30 with TRBJ1-4; TRBD1 might be the D (6 bases). The CDR3 runs 14 residues. V dropped 2 bases and J dropped 8 bases, with 15 bases sitting between them. From germline, CDR1 is GTSNPN and CDR2 SVGIG (reference sequence). The CDR3 region has the DNA TGTGCCTGGAGTAAACCCGGAGGGGGAGAAAAACTGTTTTTT. It translates to CAWSKPGGGEKLFF.

The chain couples TRBV6-2 or TRBV6-3 to TRBJ1-5; 12 nucleotides match TRBD1. Germline V gene sequence: CDR1 MNHEY, CDR2 SVGEGT. J gave up 4 bases and V 6 bases, and 7 bases lay outside the gene matches. The CDR3 spans 16 residues. This chain's CDR3 is CASSAPGQGANQPQHF. The DNA of the CDR3 is TGTGCCAGCAGCGCCCCGGGACAGGGGGCGAATCAGCCCCAGCATTTT.

The CDR3 nucleotides are TGCAGTGCTGTACCGACAGGCTCTGGAAACACCATATATTTT. This codes for CSAVPTGSGNTIYF. The rearrangement uses TRBV20-1 and TRBJ1-3, with a possible D match to TRBD1 (6 bases). With 5 bases removed from V and 0 bases from J, the gap between germline ends came to 11 bases. Per germline, CDR1 DFQATT and CDR2 SNEGSKA (reference sequence). The CDR3 is 14 residues long.

Comments on this clonotype: It may be a read error: a sequence one base away is much more abundant. V gene TRBV28 combines with J gene TRBJ2-7; D unclear. The germline V gene encodes CDR1 MDHEN and CDR2 SYDVKM. The CDR3 is made up of 15 amino acids. CDR3 residues: CASRHGPGFSHEQYF. Written as DNA, the CDR3 is TGTGCCAGCAGACATGGACCCGGTTTCTCCCACGAGCAGTACTTC.

The rearrangement links TRBV7-7 to TRBJ2-7, with TRBD2 matching 10 bases. The CDR3 covers 16 residues. Germline V lookup: CDR1 SSHAT, CDR2 FNYEAQ (reference sequence). Trimming took 1 base from V and 7 from J; bases not matched to a gene: 10. This chain's CDR3 is CASSLDQAGGNNEQYF. The DNA for the CDR3 is TGTGCCAGCAGCTTAGATCAAGCGGGGGGGAACAATGAGCAGTACTTC. The variable domain in full, with the rest retrieved from reference TRBV7-7 and TRBJ2-7, is GAGVSQSPRYKVTKRGQDVTLRCDPISSHATLYWYQQALGQGPEFLTYFNYEAQPDKSGLPSDRFSAERPEGSISTLTIQRTEQRDSAMYRCASSLDQAGGNNEQYFGPGTRLTVT.